This T cell receptor beta chain was sequenced in a study of cytomegalovirus exposure and HLA in healthy donors. The PCR had 60 Vbeta and 13 Jbeta primers. Sequenced by immunoSEQ multiplex PCR; TCRdb stores in-frame clones only, minus some. Altogether 150,000 to 200,000 clones are present, about 84% being singletons, with the ten largest covering around 5%. Trimming stripped 1 base from V and 11 bases from J, with 8 bases between. This CDR3 has 12 residues. From germline, CDR1 is SEHNR and CDR2 FQNEAQ (reference sequence). The sequenced sample consisted of PBMCs. This clonotype was obtained from a man aged 18 to 29 in good health and CMV-seronegative. The J gene is TRBJ1-4, the V gene TRBV7-9; D is undetermined. CDR3 in amino acids: CASSLGSGKLFF. CDR3 DNA sequence: TGTGCCAGCAGCTTAGGTTCCGGGAAACTGTTTTTT.